Listed here are 31 T cell receptor beta chains from one sample, sequenced in a study of blood T cells in healthy people across ages. Alongside a J-beta primer mix, a sample-barcoded 5' primer served in a second PCR lasting 7 to 11 cycles. MiXCR, applied by TCRdb to the 5' RACE reads, yields one record per CDR3 protein. The repertoire has 1.5 million to 2 million distinct CDR3 sequences, over 25% of them found once; the top ten carry roughly 8%. Sequences were obtained from blood. The receptors come from a woman aged 25 to 39 in good health.

This clonotype was picked up many times. The CDR3 nucleotides are TGTGCCAGCAGCTTAGGAGGGGGAACCAACGAGCAGTACTTC. It translates to CASSLGGGTNEQYF. This chain uses TRBV7-2 with TRBJ2-7, with D perhaps matching TRBD1 (6 bases). Germline V gene sequence: CDR1 SGHTA, CDR2 FQGNSA. The CDR3 covers 14 residues. Deletions cut 1 base from V and 5 bases from J, with 12 bases between.

The rearrangement joins TRBV3-1 to TRBJ2-1, with D unresolved. V lost 3 bases and J 7 bases, leaving 10 bases between the germline ends. The CDR3 is 13 residues long. Germline lookup yields CDR1 LGHDT and CDR2 YNNKEL (reference sequence). CDR3 nucleotide sequence: TGTGCCAGCAGCCACACAGAAAGAAATGAGCAGTTCTTC. It encodes CASSHTERNEQFF.

The chain carries TRBV6-1 and TRBJ2-3; D is perhaps TRBD2 (6 bases). Per the germline V gene, CDR1 is MNHNS and CDR2 is SASEGT. V lost 9 bases, J lost 6 bases, and 13 bases lay in between. The CDR3 length is 12 residues. CDR3 loop: CASALARDTQYF. As DNA, the CDR3 is TGTGCCAGTGCCCTAGCGCGGGATACGCAGTATTTT.

A few counts support this clonotype. The V gene is TRBV7-8, the J gene TRBJ2-7; 8 nucleotides match TRBD1. Trimming at V came to 6 bases and at J to 1 base, leaving 8 bases not matched to a gene. The CDR3 sequence is 15 residues long. CDR1 and CDR2 (germline): SGHVS, FQNEAQ. CDR3 DNA: TGTGCCAGCAGAGTTACGGGACAGGTATCCTACGAGCAGTACTTC. It encodes CASRVTGQVSYEQYF.

This clonotype has only a few counts. CDR3 nucleotides: TGTGCCAGCAGCCCTCCAATCGGGACACTCGCTGAAGCTTTCTTT. Protein product: CASSPPIGTLAEAFF. This chain connects TRBV7-9 to TRBJ1-1; possible D gene TRBD1, 6 bases. V was clipped by 5 bases and J by 6 bases, with 19 bases between them. The CDR3 extends over 15 amino acids. Germline V lookup: CDR1 SEHNR, CDR2 FQNEAQ (reference sequence).

J is TRBJ1-6 and V is TRBV6-5, with no clear D. CDR1 MNHEY and CDR2 SVGAGI come from the germline V gene. This CDR3 has 16 amino acids. V was cut by 2 bases and J by 3 bases, with 11 bases left in between. The CDR3 DNA follows: TGTGCCAGCAGTTACCGGCGGGCCGACTATAATTCACCCCTCCACTTT. Translation gives CASSYRRADYNSPLHF.

In this sample, this clonotype turned up a few times. The rearrangement links TRBV3-1 to TRBJ2-5; 8 nucleotides agree with TRBD2. V gave up 6 bases and J gave up 4 bases; unmatched junction bases: 4. Per the germline V gene, CDR1 is LGHDT and CDR2 is YNNKEL (reference sequence). CDR3 length equals 13 residues. The CDR3 bases are TGTGCCAGCAGATCCGGGACTAGAGAGACCCAGTACTTC. This gives the protein CASRSGTRETQYF.

The chain is built from TRBV2 and TRBJ2-5; weak D call: TRBD1 (5 bases). The length of the CDR3 is 15 residues. In germline, CDR1 is SNHLY, CDR2 FYNNEI. The V gene lost 3 bases and the J gene lost 1 base, with 12 bases spanning the gap. This chain's CDR3 is CASSDPGRAQETQYF. CDR3 nucleotide sequence: TGTGCCAGCAGTGATCCTGGCAGGGCCCAAGAGACCCAGTACTTC.

This clonotype was seen at least ten times. This chain links TRBV29-1 with TRBJ2-7, with 8 bases fitting TRBD2. This CDR3 has 14 residues. Germline V gene sequence: CDR1 SQVTM, CDR2 ANQGSEA. V shed 6 bases and J 3 bases; nucleotides not matched to a gene: 10. Written as DNA, the CDR3 is TGCAGCGTGACACTGGGACTAGGGGTCTACGAGCAGTACTTC. It encodes CSVTLGLGVYEQYF.

This clonotype is a singleton in its sample. V and J are TRBV3-1 and TRBJ2-1; D call uncertain. The CDR3 consists of 15 residues. Per the germline V gene, CDR1 is LGHDT and CDR2 is YNNKEL (reference sequence). V was shortened by 4 bases and J by 4 bases, with 14 bases between the two germline ends. CDR3 bases: TGTGCCAGCAGCCCCCGGAACGCAAGATACAATGAGCAGTTCTTC. It encodes CASSPRNARYNEQFF.

CDR3: CASSSDPLVSCYGYTF. Written as DNA, the CDR3 is TGTGCCAGCAGCTCCGACCCGCTGGTATCGTGCTATGGCTACACCTTC. The genes are TRBV7-2 and TRBJ1-2, with D uncertain. Germline CDR1 reads SGHTA; CDR2 reads FQGNSA. CDR3 length: 16 amino acids. The V and J ends lost 4 bases and 4 bases respectively, with 19 bases between them. Looking up the rest from reference TRBV7-2 and TRBJ1-2 gives the full variable domain: GAGVSQSPSNKVTEKGKDVELRCDPISGHTALYWYRQSLGQGLEFLIYFQGNSAPDKSGLPSDRFSAERTGGSVSTLTIQRTQQEDSAVYLCASSSDPLVSCYGYTFGSGTRLTVV.

This clonotype was seen repeatedly, ten times or more. The chain employs TRBV20-1 and TRBJ2-1; 7 bases fit TRBD2. Unmatched junction bases numbered 10, after V lost 7 bases and J lost 4 bases. Germline-derived CDR1 and CDR2 are DFQATT and SNEGSKA (reference sequence). The CDR3 length is 14 residues. Here the CDR3 reads CSVPEASGYNEQFF. The CDR3 DNA reads TGCAGTGTTCCTGAGGCTAGCGGATACAATGAGCAGTTCTTC.

V usage is TRBV9 and J usage is TRBJ2-2; 10 bases are a match to TRBD2. V was clipped by 0 bases and J by 4 bases; unmatched bases: 9. CDR1 SGDLS and CDR2 YYNGEE come from the germline V gene. The CDR3 contains 18 residues. The DNA of the CDR3 is TGTGCCAGCAGCGTAGTAAGCGGGAGGGCGCTGAGCACCGGGGAGCTGTTTTTT. Translation: CASSVVSGRALSTGELFF.

This clonotype was counted a single time. This chain connects TRBV29-1 to TRBJ2-1; D might be TRBD2 (6 bases). CDR3 length: 13 residues. V dropped 7 bases and J dropped 10 bases, with 20 bases sitting between them. Germline V CDR1 and CDR2: SQVTM, ANQGSEA. CDR3 protein: CSATPGTFREQFF. Written as DNA, the CDR3 is TGCAGCGCTACGCCCGGGACTTTTAGAGAGCAGTTCTTC.

This chain connects TRBV7-9 to TRBJ1-5, with D unresolved. The CDR3 consists of 13 residues. V shed 5 bases and J shed 10 bases, with 15 bases lying between them. Germline CDR1 and CDR2: SEHNR and FQNEAQ (reference sequence). The CDR3 sequence: CASSPTGSEPQHF. The CDR3, as DNA: TGTGCCAGCAGCCCCACCGGAAGCGAACCCCAGCATTTT.

The rearrangement uses TRBV5-1 and TRBJ1-1; D is uncertain. Trimming took off 4 bases at V and 0 bases at J, with 16 bases between the two ends. This CDR3 has 16 amino acids. Germline V gene sequence: CDR1 SGHRS, CDR2 YFSETQ. The CDR3 DNA reads as TGCGCCAGCAGCGACCCGGGGAGGAACCTGAACACTGAAGCTTTCTTT. Its protein is CASSDPGRNLNTEAFF.

V and J are TRBV12-3 or TRBV12-4 and TRBJ2-2; a weak D match, TRBD1 (6 bases). This CDR3 is 13 amino acids long. V shed 5 bases and J shed 7 bases, with 11 bases lying between them. CDR3: CASSIQGRGELFF. CDR3 DNA: TGTGCCAGCAGTATACAGGGTCGCGGGGAGCTGTTTTTT.

This rearrangement joins TRBV18 to TRBJ2-1; the match to TRBD2 covers 12 bases. The CDR3 contains 15 residues. Germline-derived CDR1 and CDR2 are KGHSH and LQKENI. V shed 2 bases and J 7 bases; nucleotides not matched to a gene: 3. The DNA for the CDR3 is TGTGCCAGCTCACCAACAACTAGCGGGGGGAATGAGCAGTTCTTC. It yields the protein CASSPTTSGGNEQFF.

This clonotype was observed a few times. The V call is TRBV7-2, the J call TRBJ1-2; 8 bases agree with TRBD1. The germline V gene has CDR1 SGHTA and CDR2 FQGNSA. V gave up 4 bases and J gave up 3 bases; unmatched junction bases: 10. The CDR3 spans 16 residues. CDR3 DNA: TGTGCCAGCAGCTCGTCGAGGGACAGGCAGGACTATGGCTACACCTTC. Its protein is CASSSSRDRQDYGYTF.

The J gene is TRBJ2-4, the V gene TRBV7-9; D might be TRBD2 (5 bases). V gave up 2 bases and J gave up 15 bases, with 14 bases separating them. Germline lookup yields CDR1 SEHNR and CDR2 FQNEAQ (reference sequence). CDR3 length: 12 residues. The CDR3 is CASSLPGGGWYF. CDR3 DNA: TGTGCCAGCAGCTTACCCGGAGGAGGTTGGTACTTC.

This clonotype was seen at least ten times. This chain joins TRBV10-1 and TRBJ2-1, with 9 bases matching TRBD2. V gave up 0 bases and J gave up 12 bases; unmatched junction bases: 3. Germline CDR1 and CDR2: WNHNN and SYGVQD (reference sequence). The CDR3 consists of 13 residues. In DNA form, the CDR3 reads TGCGCCAGCAGTGAGTCTCCAGCGGGGGGGCAGTTCTTC. Translated: CASSESPAGGQFF.

The chain uses TRBV7-2 and TRBJ2-1; 10 bases map to TRBD2. V lost 2 bases to trimming and J lost 8 bases; unmatched junction nucleotides: 9. Germline V gives CDR1 SGHTA, CDR2 FQGNSA. This CDR3 has 16 amino acids. CDR3 sequence reads: CASSLQASGRVDEQFF. For the CDR3, the DNA is TGTGCCAGCAGCTTACAGGCCAGCGGGAGGGTCGATGAGCAGTTCTTC.

Points on this clonotype: The junction differs from germline at one of its ends, possibly a read error. The chain links TRBV6-5 to TRBJ2-6, with a tentative D call TRBD2 (6 bases). The CDR3 runs 14 residues. Germline CDR1 MNHEY, CDR2 SVGAGI. CDR3 sequence: CASVTGAGANVRTF. DNA of the CDR3: TGTGCCAGCGTCACGGGAGCTGGGGCCAACGTCCGGACTTTC.

This clonotype has more than one count but fewer than ten. This rearrangement joins TRBV6-5 to TRBJ2-7; D call uncertain. V lost 0 bases, J lost 2 bases, and 11 bases lay in between. This CDR3 contains 15 residues. Germline V gives CDR1 MNHEY, CDR2 SVGAGI. CDR3 amino acids: CASSYSLYEAYEQYF. CDR3 nucleotides: TGTGCCAGCAGTTACTCGTTATACGAAGCCTACGAGCAGTACTTC.

This clonotype was seen only once. The chain employs TRBV12-3 or TRBV12-4 and TRBJ2-3; a possible D gene is TRBD2 (5 bases). The CDR3 consists of 15 residues. V shed 3 bases and J shed 4 bases, with 14 bases lying between them. In nucleotides, the CDR3 is TGTGCCAGCAGTTTTATTTCAGCGGTGGCAGATACGCAGTATTTT. It translates to CASSFISAVADTQYF.

As regards this clonotype: The conserved phenylalanine or tryptophan is not found at the CDR3 terminus, so this likely reflects a read error. The J gene is TRBJ2-5, the V gene TRBV7-9, with TRBD1 matching 7 bases. The end of the DNA fits TRBJ2-7 better, so the J call may be wrong. There are 13 residues in the CDR3. Germline CDR1 is SEHNR and CDR2 is FQNEAQ (reference sequence). The CDR3 sequence is CASSLRQGYEQYC. Written as DNA, the CDR3 is TGTGCCAGCAGCCTCCGACAGGGATACGAGCAGTACTGC.

This chain links TRBV20-1 with TRBJ2-1; possible D gene TRBD1, 6 bases. The J call is uncertain, as TRBJ2-7 better fits the DNA end. Germline V gene data show CDR1 as DFQATT and CDR2 as SNEGSKA (reference sequence). The CDR3 sequence is 16 residues long. The DNA for the CDR3 is TGCAGTGCTAGAGACCGGGGCAGGGGACCCTACAATGAGCAGTACTTC. Encoded protein: CSARDRGRGPYNEQYF.

A single count supports this clonotype. This chain connects TRBV11-2 to TRBJ2-7; 12 nucleotides match TRBD2. The length of the CDR3 is 18 residues. Unmatched junction bases numbered 15, after V lost 2 bases and J lost 7 bases. Per germline, CDR1 SGHAT and CDR2 FQNNGV. The CDR3 loop reads CASSLSRGASGRGNEQYF. CDR3 in DNA: TGTGCCAGCAGCTTATCCCGGGGGGCTAGCGGGAGGGGTAATGAGCAGTACTTC.

CDR3 sequence: CASSVGISGGTDTQYF. The CDR3 nucleotides read TGTGCCAGCAGCGTAGGTATTAGCGGGGGGACAGATACGCAGTATTTT. This chain uses TRBV9 with TRBJ2-3, with 10 positions matching TRBD2. The junction had 4 bases not matched to a gene; V was cut back by 0 bases and J by 3 bases. The germline V gene encodes CDR1 SGDLS and CDR2 YYNGEE. CDR3 length: 16 residues.

The rearrangement links TRBV6-5 to TRBJ1-6; D unresolved. This CDR3 spans 13 amino acids. Per germline, CDR1 MNHEY and CDR2 SVGAGI. V gave up 2 bases and J gave up 7 bases, with 6 bases separating them. This CDR3 is CASSYVGNSPLHF. DNA of the CDR3: TGTGCCAGCAGTTACGTGGGGAATTCACCCCTCCACTTT.

This clonotype has more than one count but fewer than ten. The chain carries TRBV5-1 and TRBJ2-5, with 10 bases fitting TRBD1. Trimming at V came to 4 bases and at J to 4 bases, leaving 10 bases not matched to a gene. Germline values: CDR1 SGHRS, CDR2 YFSETQ. The CDR3 is 16 residues long. The CDR3 reads CASSAFGTGDGETQYF. The CDR3 DNA reads TGCGCCAGCAGCGCATTCGGGACAGGGGACGGAGAGACCCAGTACTTC. Looking up the rest from reference TRBV5-1 and TRBJ2-5 gives the full variable domain: KAGVTQTPRYLIKTRGQQVTLSCSPISGHRSVSWYQQTPGQGLQFLFEYFSETQRNKGNFPGRFSGRQFSNSRSEMNVSTLELGDSALYLCASSAFGTGDGETQYFGPGTRLLVL.